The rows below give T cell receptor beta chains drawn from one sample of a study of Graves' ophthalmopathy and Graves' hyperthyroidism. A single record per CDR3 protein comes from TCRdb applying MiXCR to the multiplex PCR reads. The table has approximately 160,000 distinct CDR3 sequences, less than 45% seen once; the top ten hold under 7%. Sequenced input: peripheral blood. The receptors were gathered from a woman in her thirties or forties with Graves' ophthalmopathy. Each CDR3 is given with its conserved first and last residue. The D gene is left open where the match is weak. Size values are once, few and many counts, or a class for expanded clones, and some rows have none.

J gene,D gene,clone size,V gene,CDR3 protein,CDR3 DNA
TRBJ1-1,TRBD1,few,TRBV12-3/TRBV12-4,CASSLGTGTNTEAFF,TGTGCCAGCAGCCTGGGGACAGGTACCAACACTGAAGCTTTCTTT
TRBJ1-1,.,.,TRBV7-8,CASSSTGGRAGTEAFF,TGTGCCAGCAGCTCTACAGGAGGTCGCGCCGGCACTGAAGCTTTCTTT
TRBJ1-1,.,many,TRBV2,CASSFQDTEAFF,TGTGCCAGCAGTTTTCAAGACACTGAAGCTTTCTTT
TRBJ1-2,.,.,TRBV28,CASSELTGPYGYTF,TGTGCCAGCAGCGAACTCACAGGGCCCTATGGCTACACCTTC
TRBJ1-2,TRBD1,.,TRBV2,CASTRTGEGYGYTF,TGTGCCAGCACCCGGACAGGGGAGGGCTATGGCTACACCTTC
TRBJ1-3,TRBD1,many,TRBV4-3,CASSQGGQDGNTIYF,TGCGCCAGCAGCCAAGGGGGACAGGATGGAAACACCATATATTTT
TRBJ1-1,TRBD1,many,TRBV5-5,CASSGRTGVGTEAFF,TGTGCCAGCAGCGGACGGACAGGGGTAGGGACTGAAGCTTTCTTT
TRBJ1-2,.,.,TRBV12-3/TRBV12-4,CASNFLGVDYGYTF,TGTGCCAGCAACTTTCTGGGGGTTGACTATGGCTACACCTTC
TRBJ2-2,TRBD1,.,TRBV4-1,CASSQPYAEGGEAFNTGELFF,TGCGCCAGCAGCCAACCTTATGCCGAAGGGGGCGAAGCGTTTAATACCGGGGAGCTGTTTTTT
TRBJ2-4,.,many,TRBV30,CAWTPRAKNIQYF,TGTGCCTGGACCCCTAGAGCCAAAAACATTCAGTACTTC
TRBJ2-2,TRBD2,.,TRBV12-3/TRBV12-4,CASSLGGRPSNTGELFF,TGTGCCAGCAGTTTGGGCGGGAGACCCTCGAACACCGGGGAGCTGTTTTTT
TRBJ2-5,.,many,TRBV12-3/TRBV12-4,CASTPPWDETQYF,TGTGCCAGCACCCCCCCTTGGGACGAGACCCAGTACTTC
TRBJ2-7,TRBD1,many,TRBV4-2,CASSQGDSRPRDEQYF,TGTGCCAGCAGCCAAGGGGACAGCCGACCGCGTGACGAGCAGTACTTC
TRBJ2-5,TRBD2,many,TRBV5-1,CASSLASGSRQETQYF,TGCGCCAGCAGCTTGGCTAGCGGGAGCCGGCAAGAGACCCAGTACTTC
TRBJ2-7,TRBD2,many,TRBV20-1,CSASLTGGEQYF,TGCAGTGCTAGCTTGACGGGGGGCGAGCAGTACTTC
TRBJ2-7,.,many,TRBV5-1,CASSLTSLYEQYF,TGCGCCAGCAGCTTAACTAGTCTCTACGAGCAGTACTTC
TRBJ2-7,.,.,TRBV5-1,CASSLGQPSYEQYF,TGCGCCAGCAGCCTCGGACAGCCGTCCTACGAGCAGTACTTC
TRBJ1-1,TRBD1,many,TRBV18,CASSPSEHRGIMNTEAFF,TGTGCCAGCTCACCATCGGAGCACAGGGGGATCATGAACACTGAAGCTTTCTTT
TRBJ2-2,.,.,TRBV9,CASSPSVAGELFF,TGTGCCAGCAGCCCCTCGGTAGCCGGGGAGCTGTTTTTT
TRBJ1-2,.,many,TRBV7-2,CASSAGAGLLRGYTF,TGTGCCAGCAGCGCGGGCGCTGGGTTACTTAGAGGCTACACCTTC
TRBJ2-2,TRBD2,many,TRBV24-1,CATSDTSGGNTGELFF,TGTGCCACCAGTGACACTAGCGGAGGGAACACCGGGGAGCTGTTTTTT
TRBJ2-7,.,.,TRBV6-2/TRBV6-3,CASSYESLAYEQYF,TGTGCCAGCAGTTACGAAAGCCTAGCCTACGAGCAGTACTTC
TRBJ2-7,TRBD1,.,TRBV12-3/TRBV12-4,CASSLTTGGEQYF,TGTGCCAGCAGTCTTACGACAGGGGGGGAGCAGTACTTC
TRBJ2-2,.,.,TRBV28,CASSSVKTGELFF,TGTGCCAGCAGTTCCGTAAAGACCGGGGAGCTGTTTTTT
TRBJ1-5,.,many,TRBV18,CASSPQGRGLLQPQHF,TGTGCCAGCTCACCACAAGGTCGGGGACTCCTTCAGCCCCAGCATTTT
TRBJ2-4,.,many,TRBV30,CAWSPGHIQYF,TGTGCCTGGAGTCCAGGACACATTCAGTACTTC
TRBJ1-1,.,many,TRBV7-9,CASSQQITNTEAFF,TGTGCCAGCAGTCAACAGATAACCAACACTGAAGCTTTCTTT
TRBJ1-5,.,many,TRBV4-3,CASSQELAGSNQPQHF,TGCGCCAGCAGCCAAGAGCTGGCTGGTAGCAATCAGCCCCAGCATTTT
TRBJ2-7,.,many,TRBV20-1,CSAREGAGDIYEQYF,TGCAGTGCTAGAGAGGGGGCAGGGGACATCTACGAGCAGTACTTC
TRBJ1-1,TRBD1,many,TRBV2,CASSGQGGTEAFF,TGCGCCAGCAGCGGACAGGGAGGCACTGAAGCTTTCTTT
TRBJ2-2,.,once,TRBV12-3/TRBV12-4,CASSFPGTPNTGELFF,TGTGCCAGCAGTTTTCCCGGGACGCCTAACACCGGGGAGCTGTTTTTT
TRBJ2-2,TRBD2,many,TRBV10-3,CAITGTSVKAGTGELFF,TGTGCCATCACCGGGACTAGCGTCAAGGCGGGGACCGGGGAGCTGTTTTTT
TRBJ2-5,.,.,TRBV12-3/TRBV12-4,CASSLGQVGETQYF,TGTGCCAGCAGTTTAGGGCAGGTAGGGGAGACCCAGTACTTC
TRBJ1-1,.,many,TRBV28,CASSAYNIGEAFF,TGTGCCAGCAGTGCGTACAACATTGGTGAAGCTTTCTTT
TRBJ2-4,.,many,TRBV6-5,CASSYSYLTPGDIQYF,TGTGCCAGCAGTTACTCGTACCTTACCCCGGGGGACATTCAGTACTTC
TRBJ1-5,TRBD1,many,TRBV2,CASRSGKDRSVLTQPQHF,TGTGCCAGCAGAAGTGGAAAGGACAGGTCTGTGTTAACTCAGCCCCAGCATTTT
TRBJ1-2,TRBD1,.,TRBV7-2,CASSLAGGQVLGYGYTF,TGTGCCAGCAGCTTAGCGGGAGGACAGGTTTTAGGCTATGGCTACACCTTC